The 21 T cell receptor beta chains below all came from one sample that was sequenced in a study of graft-versus-host responses after intestinal transplantation. These TCRs' antigens remain unknown. Profiled with immunoSEQ multiplex PCR; TCRdb holds only in-frame clones, not every one. The table lists about 88,000 clones, 75% to 95% of them singletons. The sample was unstimulated CD4+ T cells sorted from spleen or lymph node cells, taken before transplant. The receptors here all came from a human donor who was the organ donor for an intestinal transplant.

The rearrangement joins TRBV4-1 to TRBJ2-1; TRBD2 matches 8 bases. The V and J ends lost 5 bases and 2 bases, in that order; junction bases with no gene match: 8. CDR1 is MGHRA, CDR2 YSYEKL, per germline. The CDR3 totals 16 residues. The CDR3 sequence: CASSGSSGLTYNEQFF. In DNA, the CDR3 is TGCGCCAGCAGCGGGTCTAGCGGGTTAACCTACAATGAGCAGTTCTTC.

V and J are TRBV9 and TRBJ2-3; D is undetermined. Germline assignment: CDR1 SGDLS and CDR2 YYNGEE. The CDR3 consists of 14 residues. The germline V and J ends were trimmed by 3 bases and 6 bases, with 14 bases remaining between them. DNA of the CDR3: TGTGCCAGCAGCGGCTTCAGATACGGGGATACGCAGTATTTT. This encodes CASSGFRYGDTQYF. The full variable domain, in which reference TRBV9 and TRBJ2-3 provide the parts outside the CDR3, is DSGVTQTPKHLITATGQRVTLRCSPRSGDLSVYWYQQSLDQGLQFLIQYYNGEERAKGNILERFSAQQFPDLHSELNLSSLELGDSALYFCASSGFRYGDTQYFGPGTRLTVL.

The CDR3 sequence: CASSPDQVSVNEQFF. CDR3 in DNA: TGTGCCAGCAGTCCTGATCAGGTATCTGTCAATGAGCAGTTCTTC. J is TRBJ2-1 and V is TRBV2; no firm D call. The CDR3 spans 15 residues. CDR1 SNHLY and CDR2 FYNNEI come from the germline V gene. V gave up 5 bases and J gave up 6 bases, with 17 bases separating them.

V is TRBV10-1 and J is TRBJ2-5; unclear D gene. The germline V gene encodes CDR1 WNHNN and CDR2 SYGVQD (reference sequence). Trimming pared 5 bases from V and 3 bases from J, leaving 10 bases between. There are 13 residues in the CDR3. The CDR3 nucleotides are TGCGCCAGCAGTAAAGTACCAGAAGAGACCCAGTACTTC. Protein product: CASSKVPEETQYF.

The J gene is TRBJ2-5, the V gene TRBV5-1, with 7 bases fitting TRBD1. The CDR3 loop spans 14 amino acids. Germline V gene lookup returns CDR1 SGHRS and CDR2 YFSETQ. V lost 4 bases to trimming and J lost 1 base; unmatched junction nucleotides: 4. CDR3 residues: CASSPGQIQETQYF. The CDR3 DNA follows: TGCGCCAGCAGCCCGGGACAGATCCAAGAGACCCAGTACTTC. Looking up the rest from reference TRBV5-1 and TRBJ2-5 gives the full variable domain: KAGVTQTPRYLIKTRGQQVTLSCSPISGHRSVSWYQQTPGQGLQFLFEYFSETQRNKGNFPGRFSGRQFSNSRSEMNVSTLELGDSALYLCASSPGQIQETQYFGPGTRLLVL.

This clone was counted a few times. The CDR3 region is CASRRTYEQYF. CDR3 coding DNA: TGTGCCAGCAGGAGGACTTACGAGCAGTACTTC. The gene calls are TRBV6-6 and TRBJ2-7, with a tentative D call TRBD2 (5 bases). The CDR3 has 11 residues. Trimming stripped 6 bases from V and 4 bases from J, with 7 bases between. The V gene's germline CDR1 is MNHNY and CDR2 SVGAGI (reference sequence).

The V call is TRBV28, the J call TRBJ1-1, with D possibly TRBD1 on 5 matching bases. The CDR3 has 13 residues. V lost 1 base, J lost 9 bases, and 12 bases lay in between. From germline, CDR1 is MDHEN and CDR2 SYDVKM. CDR3 coding DNA: TGTGCCAGCAGTTTATCTCGGGGGTTTCAAGCTTTCTTT. It codes for CASSLSRGFQAFF.

The chain recombines TRBV5-1 with TRBJ1-1, with D possibly TRBD1 on 6 matching bases. The CDR3 has 15 residues. The V gene lost 0 bases and the J gene lost 1 base, with 10 bases spanning the gap. The germline V gene encodes CDR1 SGHRS and CDR2 YFSETQ. The CDR3 nucleotides read TGCGCCAGCAGCTTGGTCCTGACAGGGAACACTGAAGCTTTCTTT. Translated, it gives CASSLVLTGNTEAFF. Full variable domain (remainder filled in from reference TRBV5-1 and TRBJ1-1): KAGVTQTPRYLIKTRGQQVTLSCSPISGHRSVSWYQQTPGQGLQFLFEYFSETQRNKGNFPGRFSGRQFSNSRSEMNVSTLELGDSALYLCASSLVLTGNTEAFFGQGTRLTVV.

This clone was detected once. V usage is TRBV5-4 and J usage is TRBJ2-7; TRBD2 matches at 8 bases. V shed 2 bases, J shed 5 bases, and the junction held 9 bases outside the gene matches. CDR3 length equals 15 residues. Germline CDR1 and CDR2: SGHNT and YYREEE (reference sequence). The CDR3 nucleotides read TGTGCCAGCAGCTTACGACTAGCGCCTAGAGACGAGCAGTACTTC. Translated: CASSLRLAPRDEQYF.

J is TRBJ2-1 and V is TRBV18; 7 bases line up with TRBD1. Germline-derived CDR1 and CDR2 are KGHSH and LQKENI. The CDR3 runs 15 residues. J was trimmed by 5 bases and V by 0 bases; bases with no gene match: 4. CDR3 DNA: TGTGCCAGCTCACCACCGGGGACAGCTAACAATGAGCAGTTCTTC. Its protein is CASSPPGTANNEQFF.

The chain links TRBV7-3 to TRBJ2-2, with 8 bases aligning to TRBD2. The CDR3 extends over 17 amino acids. Trimming took 4 bases from V and 6 from J; bases not matched to a gene: 13. CDR1 and CDR2 (germline): SGHTA, FQGTGA. The CDR3 sequence is CASSYRGGLVVSGELFF. CDR3 coding DNA: TGTGCCAGCAGCTACCGTGGGGGACTAGTAGTTTCCGGGGAGCTGTTTTTT.

V is TRBV6-1 and J is TRBJ2-5; tentatively, D is TRBD1 (5 bases). V lost 4 bases and J 4 bases, leaving 16 bases between the germline ends. The CDR3 totals 15 residues. The germline CDR1 and CDR2 sequences are MNHNS and SASEGT. CDR3 nucleotides: TGTGCCAGCAGTGGTCGGACACCAACGCCAGAGACCCAGTACTTC. Translation: CASSGRTPTPETQYF.

The chain joins TRBV11-2 to TRBJ2-1; D gene uncertain. V was pared by 2 bases and J by 3 bases, with 5 bases between. The CDR3 loop spans 13 amino acids. Per germline, CDR1 SGHAT and CDR2 FQNNGV. The CDR3 reads CASSLSGYNEQFF. DNA for the CDR3: TGTGCCAGCAGCTTATCGGGCTACAATGAGCAGTTCTTC.

The chain carries TRBV6-1 and TRBJ2-1, with D maybe TRBD2 (5 bases). V was cut by 4 bases and J by 3 bases, with 10 bases left in between. There are 14 residues in the CDR3. In germline, CDR1 is MNHNS, CDR2 SASEGT. CDR3 sequence: CASSAAGLYNEQFF. CDR3 in DNA: TGTGCCAGCAGTGCGGCGGGCCTCTACAATGAGCAGTTCTTC.

CDR3 sequence (DNA): TGTGCCAGCGGAGAGTTCGGGACACCAAACAATGAGCAGTTCTTC. Amino acids: CASGEFGTPNNEQFF. The chain carries TRBV2 and TRBJ2-1, with D perhaps TRBD1 (6 bases). The V gene lost 8 bases and the J gene lost 5 bases, with 19 bases spanning the gap. The germline V gene has CDR1 SNHLY and CDR2 FYNNEI. The CDR3 runs 15 residues.

V and J are TRBV10-3 and TRBJ2-7; 8 bases match TRBD2. This CDR3 spans 17 amino acids. With V trimmed by 3 bases and J by 3 bases, 13 bases remained unmatched. Per the germline V gene, CDR1 is ENHRY and CDR2 is SYGVKD. The CDR3 nucleotides are TGTGCCATCAGTGACCACGGGAGGGGGTCCCGAGACTACGAGCAGTACTTC. It specifies CAISDHGRGSRDYEQYF.

V is TRBV15 and J is TRBJ2-3; unclear D gene. The V and J ends lost 0 bases and 4 bases respectively, with 5 bases between them. The CDR3 has 13 residues. The V gene's germline CDR1 is LNHNV and CDR2 YYDKDF (reference sequence). This CDR3 reads CATSRDPPDTQYF. DNA for the CDR3: TGTGCCACCAGCAGAGATCCTCCAGATACGCAGTATTTT.

The rearrangement uses TRBV7-9 and TRBJ1-2; no firm D call. The CDR3 has 17 amino acids. The V end lost 0 bases, the J end lost 5 bases, and 19 bases lay between the germline ends. The germline V gene encodes CDR1 SEHNR and CDR2 FQNEAQ (reference sequence). CDR3 region: CASSLALASGTSYGYTF. The DNA for the CDR3 is TGTGCCAGCAGCTTAGCCCTAGCTTCAGGCACCTCTTATGGCTACACCTTC.

This chain joins TRBV5-1 and TRBJ2-7, with TRBD2 matching over 10 bases. The junction had 9 bases not matched to a gene; V was cut back by 0 bases and J by 3 bases. CDR1 is SGHRS and CDR2 is YFSETQ in the germline V gene. The CDR3 extends over 17 amino acids. The CDR3 DNA follows: TGCGCCAGCAGCTTGGGGTCTAGCGGGAGCGGAAGCTACGAGCAGTACTTC. Translation: CASSLGSSGSGSYEQYF.

The V and J genes are TRBV7-9 and TRBJ1-1; D is unresolved. V was trimmed by 8 bases and J by 2 bases, leaving 12 bases between them. Germline V gene data show CDR1 as SEHNR and CDR2 as FQNEAQ (reference sequence). The CDR3 totals 13 residues. CDR3 residues: CASSQAGNTEAFF. The DNA for the CDR3 is TGTGCCAGCTCCCAGGCGGGAAACACTGAAGCTTTCTTT.

The chain couples TRBV19 to TRBJ2-5, with 9 bases matching TRBD1. Germline-derived CDR1 and CDR2 are LNHDA and SQIVND (reference sequence). This CDR3 contains 15 residues. Trimming at V came to 3 bases and at J to 5 bases, leaving 7 bases not matched to a gene. This CDR3 reads CASSIGDREGETQYF. The CDR3 coding sequence is TGTGCCAGTAGTATTGGGGACAGGGAAGGGGAGACCCAGTACTTC.